This entry features one T cell receptor (beta chain) sequence. Antigen unknown. The data are from a study of identical twins. General study results and limits: For cord blood, abundant beta clonotypes had fewer insertions, unlike memory repertoires, which showed none.

The CDR3 loop spans 15 amino acids. Trimming cost V 7 bases and J 5 bases; bases outside gene matches: 11. Germline V CDR1 and CDR2: SGHRS, YFSETQ. Template switching added a universal primer binding site, and final cDNA carried unique molecular identifiers. TCRdb used MiXCR to reprocess the 5' RACE reads, holding one entry per CDR3 protein. The sample lists roughly 540,000 distinct CDR3 sequences, roughly a fifth seen once, with roughly 0.91% in the top ten. Another study also made use of these data, one on T cells expressing NK-cell markers.

Sequencing was performed on CD4+ T cells sorted from blood. The genes are TRBV5-1 and TRBJ2-2; TRBD2 aligns across 7 bases. This sequence was found in a woman between 18 and 29 years old in good health. CDR3 DNA: TGCGCCAGCCAAGGGACTCCGCGGGGGACCGGGGAGCTGTTTTTT. Protein sequence: CASQGTPRGTGELFF.